These 17 T cell receptor beta chains were all obtained from the same sample, sequenced in a study of metastatic and nonmetastatic thyroid tumors (dated by TCRdb to 2020 to 2021). No treatment had been received by any patient before thyroid surgery. Library creation used PCR. TCRdb lists the instrument as Illumina HiSeq 4000. Starting from the raw public reads, TCRdb applied fastp trimming at Q25, assembled clones with MiXCR and retained in-frame beta chains. This sample has about 22,000 clones in its table, and roughly 14% of those were observed once. About 15% of the sample is taken by the ten largest. Sequenced input: tumor tissue. These receptors were collected from a female donor with papillary thyroid cancer or a benign thyroid nodule (not recorded which). Some clones in this sample may be carry-over from other donors' samples.

Many counts were recorded for this clone. The same CDR3 is also encoded by other DNA sequences in this sample. This chain joins TRBV18 and TRBJ2-2, with a tentative D call TRBD1 (6 bases). CDR1 and CDR2 from the germline V gene are KGHSH and LQKENI. V lost 3 bases, J lost 1 base, and 6 bases lay in between. The CDR3 consists of 14 residues. CDR3 DNA: TGTGCCAGCTCACCGGGACAGAACACCGGGGAGCTGTTTTTT. Its translation: CASSPGQNTGELFF.

In its sample, this clone was seen many times. CDR3 coding DNA: TGTGCCAGCAGACAAGGGGTGGCAAACTATGGCTACACCTTC. Residues: CASRQGVANYGYTF. The chain employs TRBV27 and TRBJ1-2, with D maybe TRBD1 (5 bases). This CDR3 is built from 14 residues. The ends were cut back, 6 bases at V and 2 bases at J, with 13 bases in the middle. Looked up from germline, CDR1 is MNHEY and CDR2 is SMNVEV (reference sequence).

The V gene is TRBV6-5, the J gene TRBJ2-5; 8 bases match TRBD1. Germline CDR1 MNHEY, CDR2 SVGAGI. This CDR3 is 15 amino acids long. V lost 4 bases and J lost 3; bases outside the gene matches: 7. CDR3 sequence: CASSFWQGAKETQYF. CDR3 nucleotide sequence: TGTGCCAGCAGTTTTTGGCAGGGGGCGAAAGAGACCCAGTACTTC.

There are many counts of this clone. The V gene is TRBV20-1, the J gene TRBJ2-3; TRBD2 matches at 11 bases. V lost 2 bases, J lost 6 bases, and 19 bases stayed unmatched. CDR1 DFQATT and CDR2 SNEGSKA come from the germline V gene (reference sequence). This CDR3 is 19 amino acids long. CDR3 nucleotides: TGCAGTGCTAGAAAGATCAGAAGGGTTAGCGGGGGGGCCGCGGATACGCAGTATTTT. Protein sequence: CSARKIRRVSGGAADTQYF.

The V and J genes are TRBV18 and TRBJ2-7; possible D gene TRBD2, 5 bases. The V gene lost 5 bases and the J gene lost 3 bases, with 14 bases spanning the gap. Germline loops: CDR1 KGHSH, CDR2 LQKENI. The CDR3 is 14 amino acids. The CDR3 DNA reads as TGTGCCAGCTCAACCGGGATGGGGTTCTACGAGCAGTACTTC. Amino acids: CASSTGMGFYEQYF.

This clone has only a few counts. Sequence at one end of the junction differs from germline and may be a read error. The chain links TRBV10-3 to TRBJ2-1; a weak D match, TRBD2 (6 bases). Germline V CDR1 and CDR2: ENHRY, SYGVKD. CDR3 length: 16 residues. The DNA of the CDR3 is TGTGCCTTCAGTTCTAGCGACACGAACTCGGGCAATGAGCAGTTCTTC. It specifies CAFSSSDTNSGNEQFF.

This clone is classed as medium-sized. This sequence joins TRBV6-1 and TRBJ2-7, with 9 bases lining up with TRBD1. With V trimmed by 6 bases and J by 4 bases, 7 bases remained unmatched. The CDR3 extends over 14 amino acids. In germline, CDR1 is MNHNS, CDR2 SASEGT. CDR3 protein: CASSTGGDGYEQYF. CDR3 sequence (DNA): TGTGCCAGCAGCACAGGGGGCGACGGGTACGAGCAGTACTTC.

This clone was recorded at least ten times. The chain is built from TRBV2 and TRBJ2-7; 8 positions match TRBD2. CDR1 and CDR2 from the germline V gene are SNHLY and FYNNEI. V shed 7 bases, J shed 4 bases, and the junction held 15 bases outside the gene matches. The CDR3 runs 16 residues. The CDR3 sequence: CASTKSPGTSAYEQYF. The CDR3 DNA reads TGTGCCAGCACCAAATCTCCCGGGACTAGTGCTTACGAGCAGTACTTC.

Only a few counts were recorded for this clone. A much larger clone lies one base from this, so it may be a read error. The chain employs TRBV20-1 and TRBJ2-1; possibly TRBD2 for D (7 bases). CDR1 DFQATT and CDR2 SNEGSKA come from the germline V gene (reference sequence). The V and J ends lost 0 bases and 13 bases respectively, with 16 bases between them. CDR3 length: 13 amino acids. The CDR3 here is CSARDRGGVLQFF. CDR3 DNA: TGCAGTGCTAGAGATCGAGGGGGGGTGCTCCAGTTCTTC.

This clone came up a few times. V usage is TRBV7-9 and J usage is TRBJ1-3; D not resolved. This CDR3 is built from 12 residues. Trimming stripped 5 bases from V and 8 bases from J, with 10 bases between. Germline loops: CDR1 SEHNR, CDR2 FQNEAQ (reference sequence). CDR3 residues: CASSGREYTIYF. CDR3 sequence (DNA): TGTGCCAGCAGCGGACGGGAATACACCATATATTTT.

This clone was picked up many times. The chain carries TRBV18 and TRBJ1-1; D is unresolved. The germline V gene encodes CDR1 KGHSH and CDR2 LQKENI. Deletions cut 2 bases from V and 6 bases from J, with 13 bases between. The length of the CDR3 is 14 residues. The CDR3 DNA is TGTGCCAGCTCACCAGAGGGATTCAGAGCTGAAGCTTTCTTT. Amino acid sequence: CASSPEGFRAEAFF.

The table lists this clone with many counts. The gene calls are TRBV19 and TRBJ2-1; 8 positions agree with TRBD2. The CDR3 totals 15 residues. Germline CDR1 LNHDA, CDR2 SQIVND (reference sequence). After removal of 7 bases from V and 3 bases from J, the junction contained 8 bases not matched to a gene. CDR3 in amino acids: CASMSRAGGYNEQFF. For the CDR3, the DNA is TGTGCCAGTATGAGTCGCGCGGGGGGCTACAATGAGCAGTTCTTC.

This clone was counted ten times or more. V usage is TRBV27 and J usage is TRBJ2-5, with 11 nucleotides matching TRBD1. CDR3 length equals 17 residues. CDR1 and CDR2 from the germline V gene are MNHEY and SMNVEV (reference sequence). The trim removed 0 bases at V and 2 bases at J, leaving 5 bases unmatched. CDR3 bases: TGTGCCAGCAGTTTATCGGGACAGGGGGGTCTGCAAGAGACCCAGTACTTC. This gives the protein CASSLSGQGGLQETQYF.

This clone was found many times. The CDR3 DNA is TGCGCCAGCAGCTTCAGGACTAGCGGAGATACGCAGTATTTT. Translating gives CASSFRTSGDTQYF. This sequence joins TRBV5-1 and TRBJ2-3, with TRBD2 matching 10 bases. Losses at the gene ends were 2 bases for V and 5 bases for J; bases not matched to a gene: 2. The CDR3 sequence is 14 residues long. Germline CDR1 reads SGHRS; CDR2 reads YFSETQ.

Ten or more counts support this clone. The chain couples TRBV4-1 to TRBJ2-3; 11 bases align to TRBD2. V shed 0 bases and J 1 base; nucleotides not matched to a gene: 9. The CDR3 is made up of 19 amino acids. Germline CDR1 MGHRA, CDR2 YSYEKL. The CDR3 region is CASSQDQGLLAGGTDTQYF. DNA for the CDR3: TGCGCCAGCAGCCAAGATCAGGGGTTACTAGCGGGAGGCACAGATACGCAGTATTTT.

At least ten counts were recorded for this clone. The chain links TRBV12-3 or TRBV12-4 to TRBJ2-1; 14 nucleotides agree with TRBD2. The CDR3 totals 17 residues. Trimming at V came to 3 bases and at J to 6 bases, leaving 7 bases not matched to a gene. In DNA, the CDR3 is TGTGCCAGCAGTTTTGAGGCGACTAGCGGGGGGGCCAATGAGCAGTTCTTC. Its translation: CASSFEATSGGANEQFF.

In this sample, this clone turned up many times. This chain uses TRBV5-6 with TRBJ2-5; no definite D call. CDR1 is SGHDT and CDR2 is YYEEEE in the germline V gene. CDR3 length: 14 residues. The germline V and J ends were trimmed by 0 bases and 5 bases, with 11 bases remaining between them. The CDR3 loop is CASSLASGGETQYF. The DNA for the CDR3 is TGTGCCAGCAGCTTGGCTTCGGGTGGGGAGACCCAGTACTTC.